Following are 4 T cell receptor beta chains from one sample sequenced in a study of blood T cell repertoires in COVID-19. TCRdb keeps only in-frame clones here, not all; method: immunoSEQ multiplex PCR. The sample holds roughly 250,000 clones, approximately 90% seen once. Sequenced material: peripheral blood. The receptors come from a woman between 40 and 55 years old with acute or convalescent COVID-19.

The V and J genes are TRBV3-1 (or the pseudogene TRBV3-2) and TRBJ2-3, with 9 nucleotides matching TRBD2. V shed 4 bases, J shed 2 bases, and the junction held 7 bases outside the gene matches. Per germline, CDR1 LGHDT and CDR2 YNNKEL (reference sequence). The CDR3 spans 16 residues. The CDR3 nucleotides are TGTGCCAGCAGCCCCCCGACTAGCGGCTACACAGATACGCAGTATTTT. Protein: CASSPPTSGYTDTQYF.

The V gene is TRBV10-3, the J gene TRBJ1-3; maybe TRBD1 (5 bases). Trimming left V 6 bases short and J 0 bases short, with 9 bases between. The length of the CDR3 is 14 residues. The germline gives CDR1 ENHRY, CDR2 SYGVKD. The CDR3 nucleotides read TGTGCCATCAGGGGGGGTTACTCTGGAAACACCATATATTTT. This sequence encodes CAIRGGYSGNTIYF.

This chain connects TRBV13 to TRBJ2-3; 7 bases match TRBD1. Germline assignment: CDR1 PRHDT and CDR2 FYEKMQ (reference sequence). V trimming: 6 bases; J trimming: 3 bases; junction bases outside the gene matches: 0. The CDR3 is 12 amino acids. CDR3 sequence reads: CASRTGTDTQYF. The DNA of the CDR3 is TGTGCCAGCAGGACAGGGACAGATACGCAGTATTTT.

The chain joins TRBV11-2 to TRBJ2-1; D is perhaps TRBD2 (7 bases). CDR1 is SGHAT and CDR2 is FQNNGV in the germline V gene. The ends were cut back, 9 bases at V and 7 bases at J, with 22 bases in the middle. CDR3 length: 15 residues. The DNA of the CDR3 is TGTGCCAGTAAACGATCGGGGGGCGCGGGGAATGAGCAGTTCTTC. Its protein product is CASKRSGGAGNEQFF.